The 3 T cell receptor beta chains below were found in one sample sequenced in a study of blood T cells in healthy people across ages. Then a second PCR, running about 6 to 12 cycles, was carried out with a sample-barcoded 5' primer and a J-beta primer mix. TCRdb re-called the 5' RACE reads through MiXCR, storing one row per CDR3 protein. The table includes about 760,000 distinct CDR3 sequences, 45% to 70% detected once. The source material was blood. Source of these receptors: a man aged 40-49 years in good health.

This clonotype was counted only a few times. The rearrangement uses TRBV7-2 and TRBJ2-3; a possible D gene is TRBD2 (5 bases). V was trimmed by 5 bases and J by 8 bases, leaving 11 bases between them. Germline CDR1 reads SGHTA; CDR2 reads FQGNSA. The CDR3 totals 12 residues. CDR3 residues: CASSPPRGTQYF. For the CDR3, the DNA is TGTGCCAGCAGCCCCCCCCGGGGTACGCAGTATTTT.

The rearrangement links TRBV6-2 or TRBV6-3 to TRBJ2-3; D might be TRBD1 (6 bases). V lost 4 bases and J 2 bases, leaving 10 bases between the germline ends. CDR1 is MNHEY and CDR2 is SVGEGT in the germline V gene. The CDR3 extends over 14 amino acids. CDR3 region: CASSFQGTTDTQYF. In DNA, the CDR3 is TGTGCCAGCAGTTTTCAGGGGACCACAGATACGCAGTATTTT.

The chain has TRBV29-1 and TRBJ2-5; D may be TRBD1 (5 bases). The CDR3 is 12 amino acids. The V and J ends lost 5 bases and 5 bases respectively, with 12 bases between them. Germline CDR1 SQVTM, CDR2 ANQGSEA. CDR3 residues: CSVSGMVETQYF. The CDR3 DNA sequence: TGCAGCGTTTCAGGGATGGTGGAGACCCAGTACTTC.